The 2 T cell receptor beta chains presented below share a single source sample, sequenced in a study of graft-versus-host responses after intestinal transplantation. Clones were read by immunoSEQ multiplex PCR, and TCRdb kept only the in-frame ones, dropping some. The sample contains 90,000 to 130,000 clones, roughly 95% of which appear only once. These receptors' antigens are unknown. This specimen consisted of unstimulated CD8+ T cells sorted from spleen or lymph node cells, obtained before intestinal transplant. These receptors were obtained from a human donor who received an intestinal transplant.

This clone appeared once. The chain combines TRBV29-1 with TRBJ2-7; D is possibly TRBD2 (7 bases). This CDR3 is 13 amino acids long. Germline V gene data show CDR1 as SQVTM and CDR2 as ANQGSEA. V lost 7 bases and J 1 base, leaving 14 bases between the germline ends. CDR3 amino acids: CSGGEGVSYEQYF. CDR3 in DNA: TGCAGCGGGGGGGAGGGGGTTTCCTACGAGCAGTACTTC.

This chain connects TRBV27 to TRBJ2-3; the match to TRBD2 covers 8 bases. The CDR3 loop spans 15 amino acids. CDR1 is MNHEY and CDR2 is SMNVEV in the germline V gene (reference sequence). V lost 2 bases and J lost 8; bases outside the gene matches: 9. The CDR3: CASSLVGGAGGTQYF. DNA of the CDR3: TGTGCCAGCAGTTTAGTGGGCGGGGCGGGGGGTACGCAGTATTTT.